This passage covers 10 T cell receptor beta chains from one sample sequenced in a study of shared clonotypes between healthy human individuals. Produced via immunoSEQ multiplex PCR; TCRdb's table is partial and in-frame only. The profile shows 2,500,000 or so clones, approximately 92% of them singletons. Sequences were obtained from naive CD4+ T cells sorted from blood. Subset meaning: CD45RA+ positively selected. These receptors all come from a man aged 18 to 29 in good health.

The chain couples TRBV7-6 to TRBJ2-4, with a weak D call TRBD2 (6 bases). This CDR3 has 16 amino acids. CDR1 SGHVS and CDR2 FNYEAQ come from the germline V gene. V was trimmed by 4 bases and J by 0 bases, leaving 13 bases between them. The DNA for the CDR3 is TGTGCCAGCAGCTCGGGACTTTCTTTAGCCAAAAACATTCAGTACTTC. Protein: CASSSGLSLAKNIQYF.

This clone appeared once. The identical CDR3 is also encoded by other nucleotide sequences in the sample. This chain joins TRBV5-1 and TRBJ1-2; no definite D call. The V end lost 4 bases, the J end lost 1 base, and 11 bases lay between the germline ends. This CDR3 is 14 amino acids long. Germline CDR1 SGHRS, CDR2 YFSETQ. The CDR3 here is CASSLDGFNYGYTF. CDR3 coding DNA: TGCGCCAGCAGCCTGGACGGGTTTAACTATGGCTACACCTTC. The whole variable domain, filled in from reference TRBV5-1 and TRBJ1-2, reads KAGVTQTPRYLIKTRGQQVTLSCSPISGHRSVSWYQQTPGQGLQFLFEYFSETQRNKGNFPGRFSGRQFSNSRSEMNVSTLELGDSALYLCASSLDGFNYGYTFGSGTRLTVV.

The chain uses TRBV4-1 and TRBJ1-3; D is undetermined. The V end lost 4 bases, the J end lost 0 bases, and 13 bases lay between the germline ends. This CDR3 comprises 16 residues. Germline CDR1 and CDR2: MGHRA and YSYEKL. CDR3 protein: CASSPGLLPSGNTIYF. The CDR3 bases are TGCGCCAGCAGCCCAGGATTACTCCCCTCTGGAAACACCATATATTTT.

About this clone itself: The junction departs from the called germline gene at one end, perhaps through a read error. This chain links TRBV6-6 with TRBJ1-1; TRBD1 matches 8 bases. Germline V gene data show CDR1 as MNHNY and CDR2 as SVGAGI (reference sequence). CDR3 length: 13 amino acids. In nucleotides, the CDR3 is TGTGCCGGCAGGGGGCCCATGAACACTGAAGCTTTCTTT. Its translation is CAGRGPMNTEAFF.

This clone appeared once. The sample holds other DNA sequences that translate to the same CDR3. The chain links TRBV27 to TRBJ1-5; D is unresolved. The germline gives CDR1 MNHEY, CDR2 SMNVEV (reference sequence). V was cut by 0 bases and J by 2 bases, with 8 bases left in between. The CDR3 spans 15 residues. The CDR3 spells CASSLSTGGNQPQHF. The DNA of the CDR3 is TGTGCCAGCAGTTTATCGACGGGTGGCAATCAGCCCCAGCATTTT.

V is TRBV18 and J is TRBJ2-3; D possibly uses TRBD1 or TRBD2 (6 bases each). Germline CDR1 KGHSH, CDR2 LQKENI. V was pared by 1 base and J by 5 bases, with 13 bases between. The CDR3 has 15 amino acids. CDR3 residues: CASSPLPGAEDTQYF. CDR3 in DNA: TGTGCCAGCTCACCACTCCCGGGGGCGGAAGATACGCAGTATTTT.

V is TRBV5-5 and J is TRBJ2-7; D is uncertain. The CDR3 extends over 12 amino acids. The V and J ends lost 6 bases and 4 bases respectively, with 11 bases between them. Germline CDR1 is SGHKS and CDR2 is YYEKEE (reference sequence). CDR3: CASTRKGYEQYF. The CDR3 region has the DNA TGTGCCAGCACCCGAAAAGGTTACGAGCAGTACTTC.

The chain recombines TRBV7-8 with TRBJ1-2; D possibly corresponds to TRBD1 (6 bases). Looked up from germline, CDR1 is SGHVS and CDR2 is FQNEAQ. V was clipped by 1 base and J by 5 bases, with 17 bases between them. The CDR3 is made up of 16 amino acids. DNA of the CDR3: TGTGCCAGCAGCTTAGGCCGGGACACCAGATTTTATGGCTACACCTTC. Translation gives CASSLGRDTRFYGYTF.

The V call is TRBV7-2, the J call TRBJ2-7; the match to TRBD1 covers 7 bases. Trimming took 0 bases from V and 4 from J; bases not matched to a gene: 3. The CDR3 has 14 residues. CDR1 is SGHTA, CDR2 FQGNSA, per germline. CDR3 in amino acids: CASSLAGQSYEQYF. The DNA for the CDR3 is TGTGCCAGCAGCTTAGCGGGACAGTCATACGAGCAGTACTTC. Full variable domain (remainder filled in from reference TRBV7-2 and TRBJ2-7): GAGVSQSPSNKVTEKGKDVELRCDPISGHTALYWYRQSLGQGLEFLIYFQGNSAPDKSGLPSDRFSAERTGGSVSTLTIQRTQQEDSAVYLCASSLAGQSYEQYFGPGTRLTVT.

V usage is TRBV5-1 and J usage is TRBJ2-7; 9 bases are a match to TRBD2. V was clipped by 4 bases and J by 2 bases; unmatched bases: 7. CDR3 length equals 15 residues. CDR1 SGHRS and CDR2 YFSETQ come from the germline V gene. CDR3 protein: CASSLGSGGTYEQYF. As DNA, the CDR3 is TGCGCCAGCAGCCTTGGTAGCGGGGGAACCTACGAGCAGTACTTC. The full variable domain, rest sourced from reference TRBV5-1 and TRBJ2-7, is KAGVTQTPRYLIKTRGQQVTLSCSPISGHRSVSWYQQTPGQGLQFLFEYFSETQRNKGNFPGRFSGRQFSNSRSEMNVSTLELGDSALYLCASSLGSGGTYEQYFGPGTRLTVT.